What follows are 17 T cell receptor beta chains derived from one specimen sequenced in a study of vaccination and CD4 T cells after COVID-19. Antigens for these TCRs are unknown. With the Oncomine TCR Beta short-read assay, DNA from cultured CD4+ T cells was sequenced. TCRdb reprocessed the PCR reads with MiXCR, giving one entry per CDR3 protein. The sample has about 20,000 distinct CDR3 sequences; roughly 51% are singletons. The treatment here: 10-day PBMC culture with coronavirus spike peptide pools or control peptides (ViraFEST assay). The sample consisted of CD4+ T cells from blood, cultured in vitro. The receptors shown here come from a human donor who had recovered from COVID-19.

This chain joins TRBV11-2 and TRBJ1-5; the D is unclear. Trimming left V 3 bases short and J 1 base short, with 4 bases between. Germline V gene lookup returns CDR1 SGHAT and CDR2 FQNNGV. The CDR3 covers 13 residues. The CDR3 reads CASSLGSNQPQHF. The CDR3 DNA reads TGTGCCAGCAGCTTGGGAAGCAATCAGCCCCAGCATTTT. Drawing the rest from reference TRBV11-2 and TRBJ1-5, the complete variable domain is EAGVAQSPRYKIIEKRQSVAFWCNPISGHATLYWYQQILGQGPKLLIQFQNNGVVDDSQLPKDRFSAERLKGVDSTLKIQPAKLEDSAVYLCASSLGSNQPQHFGDGTRLSIL.

The chain recombines TRBV2 with TRBJ2-2; 8 nucleotides match TRBD1. The germline V gene encodes CDR1 SNHLY and CDR2 FYNNEI. This CDR3 is built from 16 residues. J gave up 2 bases and V 4 bases, and 6 bases lay outside the gene matches. The CDR3 DNA reads as TGTGCCAGCAGTGGACGGACAGGGCTCAACACCGGGGAGCTGTTTTTT. Translation: CASSGRTGLNTGELFF.

DNA of the CDR3: TGTGCCAGCAGTTACTCTAGACAGGGCGGCTACACCTTC. Residues: CASSYSRQGGYTF. The gene calls are TRBV6-2 or TRBV6-3 and TRBJ1-2, with 7 bases that match TRBD1. With V trimmed by 0 bases and J by 8 bases, 3 bases remained unmatched. This CDR3 has 13 residues. Germline V gene lookup returns CDR1 MNHEY and CDR2 SVGEGT.

This chain links TRBV20-1 with TRBJ2-3; 7 bases map to TRBD2. Per germline, CDR1 DFQATT and CDR2 SNEGSKA (reference sequence). V shed 3 bases and J 0 bases; nucleotides not matched to a gene: 6. The CDR3 runs 15 residues. The DNA of the CDR3 is TGCAGTGCTAGCCGGGGACTACTTAGCACAGATACGCAGTATTTT. It is translated as CSASRGLLSTDTQYF.

The gene calls are TRBV25-1 and TRBJ2-1; 9 bases align to TRBD1. The CDR3 sequence is 14 residues long. Germline V CDR1 and CDR2: MGHDK, SYGVNS. V lost 3 bases to trimming and J lost 15 bases; unmatched junction nucleotides: 12. The CDR3 DNA reads TGTGCCAGCAGTGATCAATCACCGGGACAGGGATGGTTCTTC. Protein sequence: CASSDQSPGQGWFF. The full variable domain, with the rest looked up from reference TRBV25-1 and TRBJ2-1, is EADIYQTPRYLVIGTGKKITLECSQTMGHDKMYWYQQDPGMELHLIHYSYGVNSTEKGDLSSESTVSRIRTEHFPLTLESARPSHTSQYLCASSDQSPGQGWFFGPGTRLTVL.

The V call is TRBV7-2, the J call TRBJ1-5; D uncertain. The CDR3 runs to 15 residues. Germline V gene data show CDR1 as SGHTA and CDR2 as FQGNSA. V lost 1 base, J lost 3 bases, and 10 bases lay in between. CDR3 region: CTSSLGTLNNQPQHF. As DNA, the CDR3 is TGTACCAGCAGCTTAGGGACCCTTAACAATCAGCCCCAGCATTTT. The full variable domain, with the rest looked up from reference TRBV7-2 and TRBJ1-5, is GAGVSQSPSNKVTEKGKDVELRCDPISGHTALYWYRQSLGQGLEFLIYFQGNSAPDKSGLPSDRFSAERTGGSVSTLTIQRTQQEDSAVYLCTSSLGTLNNQPQHFGDGTRLSIL.

The genes are TRBV5-4 and TRBJ2-7; maybe TRBD2 (5 bases). Trimming stripped 9 bases from V and 0 bases from J, with 13 bases between. Germline CDR1 and CDR2: SGHNT and YYREEE (reference sequence). This CDR3 comprises 13 residues. The CDR3 DNA sequence: TGTGCCACCTCGACGGGGAACTCCTACGAGCAGTACTTC. Its protein is CATSTGNSYEQYF.

This rearrangement joins TRBV27 to TRBJ2-1, with 10 bases fitting TRBD1. V lost 0 bases, J lost 9 bases, and 8 bases stayed unmatched. Germline V CDR1 and CDR2: MNHEY, SMNVEV (reference sequence). The CDR3 is 16 residues long. The CDR3: CASSLSSGTGVSEQFF. The DNA for the CDR3 is TGTGCCAGCAGTTTATCGTCCGGGACAGGGGTTTCTGAGCAGTTCTTC.

This clonotype was counted a single time. This chain uses TRBV6-1 with TRBJ2-5, with TRBD1 matching 7 bases. Germline loops: CDR1 MNHNS, CDR2 SASEGT. J was trimmed by 0 bases and V by 7 bases; bases with no gene match: 5. The CDR3 is 14 residues long. This CDR3 reads CASTGTANQETQYF. The CDR3 DNA follows: TGTGCCAGCACGGGGACAGCGAACCAAGAGACCCAGTACTTC.

The rearrangement uses TRBV7-2 and TRBJ2-1, with D possibly being TRBD2 (6 bases). Germline V CDR1 and CDR2: SGHTA, FQGNSA. The CDR3 is 15 residues long. Between the trimmed V and J ends, which lost 3 bases and 1 base, there was a span of 10 bases. As DNA, the CDR3 is TGTGCCAGCAGCTTGTTCGGGGGTTCCTACAATGAGCAGTTCTTC. Its protein product is CASSLFGGSYNEQFF.

V and J are TRBV20-1 and TRBJ2-5; no reliable D call. This CDR3 has 11 residues. The V gene lost 5 bases and the J gene lost 3 bases, with 7 bases spanning the gap. Germline-derived CDR1 and CDR2 are DFQATT and SNEGSKA (reference sequence). The CDR3 coding sequence is TGCAGTGCTTGGTGGGAAGAGACCCAGTACTTC. As protein: CSAWWEETQYF.

V and J are TRBV28 and TRBJ2-5; D gene uncertain. CDR1 and CDR2 from the germline V gene are MDHEN and SYDVKM. The CDR3 is 16 residues long. V dropped 1 base and J dropped 9 bases, with 21 bases sitting between them. CDR3 in DNA: TGTGCCAGCAGTTTATCGGGCGGTTCAGTGGGCGTCCCCCAGTACTTC. Its translation is CASSLSGGSVGVPQYF.

V is TRBV19 and J is TRBJ2-2; 9 bases are a match to TRBD1. J was trimmed by 4 bases and V by 3 bases; bases with no gene match: 6. Germline V CDR1 and CDR2: LNHDA, SQIVND (reference sequence). This CDR3 region has 16 residues. CDR3 in amino acids: CASSMEWDRATGELFF. The CDR3 DNA follows: TGTGCCAGTAGTATGGAATGGGACAGGGCCACCGGGGAGCTGTTTTTT.

Only a few counts were recorded for this clonotype. The J gene is TRBJ2-2, the V gene TRBV19; a possible D gene is TRBD1 (5 bases). Trimming cost V 3 bases and J 6 bases, with 11 bases left between them. The CDR3 consists of 14 residues. CDR1 and CDR2 from the germline V gene are LNHDA and SQIVND (reference sequence). Here the CDR3 DNA reads TGTGCCAGTAGTATGGCCTTCAGGGCCGGGGAGCTGTTTTTT. Amino acid sequence: CASSMAFRAGELFF.

J is TRBJ1-1 and V is TRBV20-1; D gene uncertain. Looked up from germline, CDR1 is DFQATT and CDR2 is SNEGSKA (reference sequence). The CDR3 is 13 amino acids. Trimming cost V 4 bases and J 1 base, with 10 bases left between them. For the CDR3, the DNA is TGCAGTGCTACCCCCCGGGAGAACACTGAAGCTTTCTTT. It encodes CSATPRENTEAFF.

J is TRBJ2-3 and V is TRBV6-1; D is perhaps TRBD2 (6 bases). With 6 bases removed from V and 1 base from J, the gap between germline ends came to 11 bases. The length of the CDR3 is 14 residues. Germline V lookup: CDR1 MNHNS, CDR2 SASEGT. CDR3 DNA sequence: TGTGCCAGCAGGCATAGCGGAGGCACAGATACGCAGTATTTT. Encoded protein: CASRHSGGTDTQYF.

The chain links TRBV5-1 to TRBJ2-3; D is uncertain. The V and J ends lost 3 bases and 0 bases respectively, with 14 bases between them. This CDR3 spans 16 amino acids. Germline V gives CDR1 SGHRS, CDR2 YFSETQ. The DNA for the CDR3 is TGCGCCAGCAGCTGGGGTCGGAGTACTAGCACAGATACGCAGTATTTT. It yields the protein CASSWGRSTSTDTQYF.